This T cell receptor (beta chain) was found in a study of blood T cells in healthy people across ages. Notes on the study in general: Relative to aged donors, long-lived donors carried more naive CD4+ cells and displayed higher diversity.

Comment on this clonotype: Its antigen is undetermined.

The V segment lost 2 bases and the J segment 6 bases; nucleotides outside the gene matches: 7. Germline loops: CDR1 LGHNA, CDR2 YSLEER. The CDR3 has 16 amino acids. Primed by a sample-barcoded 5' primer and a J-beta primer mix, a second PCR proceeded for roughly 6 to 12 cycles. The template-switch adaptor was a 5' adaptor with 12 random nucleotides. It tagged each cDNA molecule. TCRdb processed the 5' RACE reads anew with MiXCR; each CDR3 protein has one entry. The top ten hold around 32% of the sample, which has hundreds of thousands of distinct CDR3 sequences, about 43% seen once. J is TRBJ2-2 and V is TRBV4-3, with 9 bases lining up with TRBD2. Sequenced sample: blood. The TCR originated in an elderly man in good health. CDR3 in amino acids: CASSQRAGGLAGELFF. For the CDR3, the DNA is TGCGCCAGCAGCCAACGCGCGGGAGGGCTGGCCGGGGAGCTGTTTTTT.